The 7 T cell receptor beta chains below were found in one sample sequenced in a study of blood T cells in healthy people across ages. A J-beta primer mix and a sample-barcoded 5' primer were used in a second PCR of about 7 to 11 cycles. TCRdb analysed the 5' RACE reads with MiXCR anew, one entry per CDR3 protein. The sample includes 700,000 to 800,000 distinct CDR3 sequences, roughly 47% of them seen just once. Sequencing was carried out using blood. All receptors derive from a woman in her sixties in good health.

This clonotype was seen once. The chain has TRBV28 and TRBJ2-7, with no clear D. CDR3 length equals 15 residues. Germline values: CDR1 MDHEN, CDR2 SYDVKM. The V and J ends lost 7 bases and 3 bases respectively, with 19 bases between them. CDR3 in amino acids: CASISPDGSVYEQYF. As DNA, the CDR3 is TGTGCCAGCATTTCGCCTGACGGATCCGTCTACGAGCAGTACTTC.

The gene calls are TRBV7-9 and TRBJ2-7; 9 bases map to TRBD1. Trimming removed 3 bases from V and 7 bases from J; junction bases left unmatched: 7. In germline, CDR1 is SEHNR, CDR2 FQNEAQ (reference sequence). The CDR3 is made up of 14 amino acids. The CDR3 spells CASSFPGQGWEQYF. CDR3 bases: TGTGCCAGCAGCTTCCCGGGACAGGGCTGGGAGCAGTACTTC.

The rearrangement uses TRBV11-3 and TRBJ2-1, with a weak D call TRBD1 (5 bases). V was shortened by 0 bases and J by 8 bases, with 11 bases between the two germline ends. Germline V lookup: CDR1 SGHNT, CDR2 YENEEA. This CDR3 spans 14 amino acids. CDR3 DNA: TGTGCCAGCAGCTTAGAGGGGCCTATCCATGAGCAGTTCTTC. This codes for CASSLEGPIHEQFF. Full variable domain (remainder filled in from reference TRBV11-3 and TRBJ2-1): EAGVVQSPRYKIIEKKQPVAFWCNPISGHNTLYWYLQNLGQGPELLIRYENEEAVDDSQLPKDRFSAERLKGVDSTLKIQPAELGDSAVYLCASSLEGPIHEQFFGPGTRLTVL.

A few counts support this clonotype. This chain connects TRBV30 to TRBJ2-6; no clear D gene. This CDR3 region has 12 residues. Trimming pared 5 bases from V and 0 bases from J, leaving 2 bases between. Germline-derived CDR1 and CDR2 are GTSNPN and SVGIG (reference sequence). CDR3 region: CAWVSGANVLTF. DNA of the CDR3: TGTGCCTGGGTCTCTGGGGCCAACGTCCTGACTTTC.

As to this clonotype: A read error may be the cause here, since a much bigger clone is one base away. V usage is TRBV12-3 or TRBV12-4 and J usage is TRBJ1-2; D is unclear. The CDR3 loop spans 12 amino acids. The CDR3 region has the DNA TGTGCCAGCAGCACAGCTAACTATGACTACACCTTC. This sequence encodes CASSTANYDYTF.

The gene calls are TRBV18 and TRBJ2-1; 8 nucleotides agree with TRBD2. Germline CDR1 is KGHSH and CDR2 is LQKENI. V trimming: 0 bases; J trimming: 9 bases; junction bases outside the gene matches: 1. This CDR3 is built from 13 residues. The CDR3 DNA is TGTGCCAGCTCACCACCGAGCGGGAGTGAGCAGTTCTTC. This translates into CASSPPSGSEQFF.

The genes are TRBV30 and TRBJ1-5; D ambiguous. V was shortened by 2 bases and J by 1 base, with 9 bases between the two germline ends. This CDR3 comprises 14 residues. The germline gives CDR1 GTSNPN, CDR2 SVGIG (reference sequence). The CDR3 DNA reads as TGTGCCTGGAGTAGGCCTGAGAGCAATCAGCCCCAGCATTTT. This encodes CAWSRPESNQPQHF.